The T cell receptor (beta chain) under discussion was sequenced for a study of cytomegalovirus exposure and HLA in healthy donors. At the level of the study: An earlier analysis found roughly 100 million unique TCR beta sequences from around 180 million T cells. Study outcomes and limitations: Rare TCR sequences dominated, though some public TCRs recurred in many donors. From TCR beta sequences, most subjects' HLA-A and HLA-B alleles were reportedly predicted accurately. Being productive about 90% or about 30% of the time was typical of most TCR beta V segments in an earlier analysis.

PCR employed 60 Vbeta and 13 Jbeta primers. This table comes from immunoSEQ multiplex PCR, and its TCRdb copy is limited to in-frame clones, with some not included. This sample's table reports about 65,000 clones. The germline V gene encodes CDR1 SGHTA and CDR2 FQGNSA. The CDR3 is 15 amino acids. Turning to this clone: Its antigen is as yet unknown.

The sequenced material came from PBMCs. This receptor was identified in a boy under 18 in good health and CMV-seronegative. This chain uses TRBV7-2 with TRBJ2-5; TRBD2 agrees at 8 bases. The DNA end is a closer match to TRBJ2-7, so the J assignment may be wrong. The CDR3 coding sequence is TGTGCCAGCAGCTTCTCCGGGACTAGCTCCTACGAGCAGTACTTC. Amino acid sequence: CASSFSGTSSYEQYF.